This is a list of T cell receptor beta chains from one sample in a study of vaccination and CD4 T cells after COVID-19. Antigen specificity for these receptors is unknown. TCRdb used MiXCR to reprocess the PCR reads, holding one entry per CDR3 protein. The sample lists 11,000 or so distinct CDR3 sequences; roughly two thirds were seen once. The sequencing input was CD4+ T cells from blood, cultured in vitro. All receptors come from a human donor who had recovered from COVID-19. Both conserved end residues are part of each CDR3. Part of the rows lack a size; the others show once, few, many or a class for expanded clones.

clone size | J gene | V gene | CDR3 protein
- | TRBJ1-1 | TRBV4-1 | CASSQDRGNTEAFF
few | TRBJ2-3 | TRBV5-1 | CASRQSTSGGYTDTQYF
few | TRBJ1-1 | TRBV6-5 | CASSYSSGGRDTEAFF
- | TRBJ2-3 | TRBV20-1 | CSASRQDGTDTQYF
- | TRBJ2-3 | TRBV4-1 | CASSLRLAGASTDTQYF
- | TRBJ2-2 | TRBV12-3/TRBV12-4 | CASSRGRDTGELFF
once | TRBJ1-4 | TRBV20-1 | CSAREEEKLFF
- | TRBJ1-5 | TRBV12-3/TRBV12-4 | CASSLTGGKWPQHF
- | TRBJ2-5 | TRBV27 | CASSPLAVRIGTQYF
once | TRBJ2-5 | TRBV6-1 | CASSEIWSGQGLWETQYF
- | TRBJ1-5 | TRBV24-1 | CATSDTHGGRNQPQHF
- | TRBJ1-2 | TRBV7-3 | CASSLNGGRNYGYTF
few | TRBJ2-7 | TRBV24-1 | CATSDHPQGDRYEQYF
- | TRBJ2-7 | TRBV28 | CASSSSPGLGSALDQEQYF
- | TRBJ2-7 | TRBV20-1 | CSARSQGGEQYF
- | TRBJ2-1 | TRBV19 | CASMSVYEQFF
few | TRBJ1-6 | TRBV27 | CASSLESPLHF
- | TRBJ1-6 | TRBV6-2/TRBV6-3 | CASRPDRSLSSYNSPLHF
- | TRBJ1-2 | TRBV6-1 | CASSGGGRVAGYTF
- | TRBJ1-5 | TRBV19 | CATGPIRTPQHF
- | TRBJ2-4 | TRBV11-2 | CASSIGPRQGNIQYF
- | TRBJ2-7 | TRBV9 | CAGGSAYEQYF
few | TRBJ1-5 | TRBV6-2/TRBV6-3 | CAIRDRDQPQHF
few | TRBJ1-1 | TRBV28 | CASSTQTGPGTEAFF
once | TRBJ2-2 | TRBV11-2 | CASSRQVTGELFF
- | TRBJ1-1 | TRBV7-8 | CASSLRQNTEAFF
- | TRBJ1-1 | TRBV2 | CASSEDLRAEAFF
- | TRBJ2-5 | TRBV4-3 | CASSQDPVGGRKETQYF
- | TRBJ1-1 | TRBV28 | CASSLRGGYGQGRTEAFF
once | TRBJ2-7 | TRBV7-2 | CASSFPAGRQYF
- | TRBJ2-5 | TRBV11-3 | CASSIGGTVYQETQYF
- | TRBJ1-2 | TRBV7-9 | CASSLTGGRGYGYTF
- | TRBJ1-1 | TRBV7-2 | CASSLAPVGQGEAFF
few | TRBJ1-1 | TRBV10-3 | CAISESLVAGNSEAFF
- | TRBJ2-1 | TRBV27 | CASSPPLPASSYNEQFF
- | TRBJ2-3 | TRBV24-1 | CATGRAGATDTQYF
few | TRBJ2-3 | TRBV7-3 | CASSLTPGWDTQYF
- | TRBJ2-3 | TRBV27 | CASTKRGLGTDTQYF
- | TRBJ1-2 | TRBV6-2/TRBV6-3 | CASSNGQSSYGYTF
once | TRBJ2-5 | TRBV6-2/TRBV6-3 | CASKKRQRTDKSQETQYF
- | TRBJ1-1 | TRBV2 | CASRPSMNTEAFF
- | TRBJ1-2 | TRBV2 | CASSVDINYGYTF
- | TRBJ1-4 | TRBV5-8 | CASSWGQGGTANEKLFF
- | TRBJ2-3 | TRBV9 | CASSVRGDSMDTQYF
- | TRBJ1-5 | TRBV6-5 | CASSYGTGNQPQHF
- | TRBJ2-3 | TRBV20-1 | CSARGAGTDTQYF
- | TRBJ2-5 | TRBV6-2/TRBV6-3 | CASSPLAGGYETQYF
- | TRBJ1-1 | TRBV6-1 | CAIRQGGTEAFF
- | TRBJ1-5 | TRBV30 | CAWRGQGRNQPQHF
few | TRBJ2-3 | TRBV20-1 | CSAQIAGGWYF
- | TRBJ2-1 | TRBV24-1 | CATSDELGGYNEQFF